This is a list of T cell receptor beta chains from one sample in a study of CD4 T cells in relation to SARS-CoV-2 and coronaviruses. Profiling relied on immunoSEQ multiplex PCR, and the TCRdb table lists in-frame clones only, not all of them. Seen here are about 24,000 clones, about three quarters observed once, and the top ten hold 12%. No antigen has been assigned to these receptors. The sequenced material came from CD4+ T cells from PBMCs, cultured in vitro. These receptors were obtained from a human donor in good health. Both conserved end residues are part of each CDR3. The order of the fields is V gene, J gene, D gene, clone size, CDR3 protein, CDR3 DNA. The D gene is left open where the match is weak. Where a row states a size, it is once, few, many or the class of an expanded clone; other rows omit it.

>TRBV5-1|TRBJ2-7|TRBD2|large
CASSLAVRTYEQYF
TGCGCCAGCAGCCTAGCGGTTAGGACCTACGAGCAGTACTTC
>TRBV5-4|TRBJ1-2|.|.
CASSLAAGVNGYTF
TGTGCCAGCAGCTTGGCGGCAGGCGTCAATGGCTACACCTTC
>TRBV24-1|TRBJ2-2|.|.
CATMQNTGELFF
TGTGCCACCATGCAGAACACCGGGGAGCTGTTTTTT
>TRBV19|TRBJ1-1|.|.
CASSIVQGWNTEAFF
TGTGCCAGTAGTATAGTTCAGGGCTGGAACACTGAAGCTTTCTTT
>TRBV4-1|TRBJ1-4|TRBD1|few
CASSQSAPGGFEKLFF
TGCGCCAGCAGCCAGAGTGCCCCAGGGGGCTTTGAAAAACTGTTTTTT
>TRBV27|TRBJ2-5|.|.
CASRAGQIQETQYF
TGTGCCAGCAGAGCCGGACAGATCCAAGAGACCCAGTACTTC
>TRBV7-3|TRBJ2-1|.|.
CASSLSGSTNEQFF
TGTGCCAGCAGCTTATCGGGATCGACCAATGAGCAGTTCTTC
>TRBV5-5|TRBJ2-5|.|.
CASSTDSFQETQYF
TGTGCCAGCTCTACGGACTCTTTCCAAGAGACCCAGTACTTC
>TRBV10-3|TRBJ2-6|TRBD1|once
CAISSRGQGLSGANVLTF
TGTGCCATCAGTTCCCGCGGACAGGGACTTTCTGGGGCCAACGTCCTGACTTTC
>TRBV24-1|TRBJ2-1|.|.
CATSDYASYNEQFF
TGTGCCACCAGTGATTACGCGTCCTACAATGAGCAGTTCTTC
>TRBV29-1|TRBJ1-5|.|.
CSVCDTDSNQPQHF
TGCAGCGTTTGTGACACTGATAGCAATCAGCCCCAGCATTTT
>TRBV7-3|TRBJ2-1|TRBD2|few
CASSPGTSVPHEQFF
TGTGCCAGCAGCCCCGGGACTAGCGTTCCTCATGAGCAGTTCTTC
>TRBV3-1/TRBV3-2|TRBJ1-2|.|.
CASSQSPTYGYTF
TGTGCCAGCAGCCAGTCCCCGACCTATGGCTACACCTTC
>TRBV6-6|TRBJ1-1|TRBD1|.
CASSSGQGRTEAFF
TGTGCCAGCAGCTCCGGACAGGGGAGAACTGAAGCTTTCTTT
>TRBV5-1|TRBJ2-7|.|.
CASSLSGYEQYF
TGCGCCAGCAGCTTGTCCGGCTACGAGCAGTACTTC
>TRBV28|TRBJ2-5|.|.
CASSLPRPRTGYMETQYF
TGTGCCAGCAGTTTACCCAGGCCCCGAACAGGGTACATGGAGACCCAGTACTTC
>TRBV7-9|TRBJ2-5|TRBD1|.
CASSPYTGGQETQYF
TGTGCCAGCAGCCCGTACACAGGGGGGCAAGAGACCCAGTACTTC